The 10 T cell receptor beta chains below were found in one sample sequenced in a study of OX40 agonist ivuxolimab in advanced cancers. Libraries were prepared by immunoSEQ multiplex PCR; TCRdb keeps only in-frame clonotypes and omits some of them. The data show about 50,000 clones, over 85% seen once. The sequences come from CD4+ or CD8+ T cells sorted from blood, collected in a trial of the OX40 agonist ivuxolimab. The origin of the receptors is an adult with an advanced solid tumor such as melanoma, head and neck, liver or kidney cancer.

The J gene is TRBJ2-4, the V gene TRBV10-1; D is perhaps TRBD2 (6 bases). This CDR3 is built from 19 residues. Germline V CDR1 and CDR2: WNHNN, SYGVQD (reference sequence). Trimming removed 5 bases at V and 9 bases at J, with 32 bases between. The CDR3 reads CASSTTGTSQAGWEVIQYF. CDR3 nucleotide sequence: TGCGCCAGCAGTACGACCGGGACGTCCCAGGCTGGGTGGGAGGTCATTCAGTACTTC.

V is TRBV2 and J is TRBJ2-7; 9 bases match TRBD1. Germline loops: CDR1 SNHLY, CDR2 FYNNEI. CDR3 length equals 16 residues. V lost 0 bases and J lost 4; bases outside the gene matches: 7. Here the CDR3 reads CASSEARLTGGYEQYF. The DNA for the CDR3 is TGTGCCAGCAGTGAAGCGCGGTTGACAGGGGGATACGAGCAGTACTTC.

The rearrangement joins TRBV27 to TRBJ2-6; D gene unclear. The CDR3 is 13 amino acids. Germline-derived CDR1 and CDR2 are MNHEY and SMNVEV (reference sequence). Trimming pared 6 bases from V and 4 bases from J, leaving 7 bases between. The CDR3 bases are TGTGCCAGCAGGACGGCCGGGGCCAACGTCCTGACTTTC. This codes for CASRTAGANVLTF.

The chain couples TRBV11-2 to TRBJ2-5, with D hard to call. The J call may be incorrect, as the DNA end agrees better with TRBJ2-7. Germline CDR1 reads SGHAT; CDR2 reads FQNNGV. This CDR3 is built from 13 residues. The CDR3 protein is CASSLGESYEQYF. Here the CDR3 DNA reads TGTGCCAGCAGCTTAGGAGAGTCCTACGAGCAGTACTTC.

The chain carries TRBV5-1 and TRBJ1-2; 7 bases fit TRBD1. CDR1 is SGHRS, CDR2 YFSETQ, per germline. V trimming: 2 bases; J trimming: 5 bases; junction bases outside the gene matches: 9. This CDR3 has 15 amino acids. The CDR3 DNA is TGCGCCAGCAGCTTTGGCGACAGGGACCCATATGGCTACACCTTC. Translated: CASSFGDRDPYGYTF.

J is TRBJ2-7 and V is TRBV5-6, with 9 bases fitting TRBD2. After removal of 5 bases from V and 3 bases from J, the junction contained 6 bases not matched to a gene. The length of the CDR3 is 14 residues. The germline V gene encodes CDR1 SGHDT and CDR2 YYEEEE. The CDR3 coding sequence is TGTGCCAGCAGTCGACTAGCGGAGAACTACGAGCAGTACTTC. This sequence encodes CASSRLAENYEQYF.

This chain links TRBV27 with TRBJ2-6; no definite D call. The CDR3 is 13 residues long. V gave up 2 bases and J gave up 2 bases, with 1 base separating them. Germline V gene lookup returns CDR1 MNHEY and CDR2 SMNVEV (reference sequence). The CDR3 coding sequence is TGTGCCAGCAGTTTAACTGGGGCCAACGTCCTGACTTTC. It translates to CASSLTGANVLTF.

As concerns this clone: Germline and junction disagree at one end, which may indicate a read error. J is TRBJ1-2 and V is TRBV11-2; the D is unclear. The CDR3 extends over 11 amino acids. Germline V CDR1 and CDR2: SGHAT, FQNNGV. CDR3 in DNA: TGTGCCAGCAGCTATGGACCTAATTTCCTCTTC. Translated, it gives CASSYGPNFLF.

The gene calls are TRBV10-2 and TRBJ2-7; 11 nucleotides line up with TRBD2. CDR3 length: 14 residues. J gave up 4 bases and V 4 bases, and 3 bases lay outside the gene matches. The V gene's germline CDR1 is WSHSY and CDR2 SAAADI. The CDR3 DNA follows: TGCGCCAGCAGTGCCCTAGCGGGAGGATACGAGCAGTACTTC. It yields the protein CASSALAGGYEQYF.

The CDR3 reads CASSSNPVGEQYV. The CDR3 region has the DNA TGTGCCAGTAGTAGTAACCCTGTCGGCGAGCAGTACGTC. The chain recombines TRBV19 with TRBJ2-7; D is unresolved. Germline V gives CDR1 LNHDA, CDR2 SQIVND (reference sequence). The germline V and J ends were trimmed by 4 bases and 6 bases, with 13 bases remaining between them. CDR3 length: 13 residues.